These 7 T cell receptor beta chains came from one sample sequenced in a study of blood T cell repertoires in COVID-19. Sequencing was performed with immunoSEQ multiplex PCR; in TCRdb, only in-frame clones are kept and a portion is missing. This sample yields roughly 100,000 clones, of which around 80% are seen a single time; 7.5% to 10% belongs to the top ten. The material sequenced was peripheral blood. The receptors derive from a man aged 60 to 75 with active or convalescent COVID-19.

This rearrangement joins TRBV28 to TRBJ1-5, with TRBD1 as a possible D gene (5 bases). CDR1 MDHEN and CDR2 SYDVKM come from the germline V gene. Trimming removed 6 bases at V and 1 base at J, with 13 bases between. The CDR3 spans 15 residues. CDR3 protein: CASSAAQGSNQPQHF. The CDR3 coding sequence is TGTGCCAGCAGCGCTGCTCAGGGCAGCAATCAGCCCCAGCATTTT.

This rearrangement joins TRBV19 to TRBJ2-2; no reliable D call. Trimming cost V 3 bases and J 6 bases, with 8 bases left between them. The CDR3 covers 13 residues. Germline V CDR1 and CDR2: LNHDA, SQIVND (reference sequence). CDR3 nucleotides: TGTGCCAGTAGTATCCGGCGGCCCGGGGAGCTGTTTTTT. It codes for CASSIRRPGELFF.

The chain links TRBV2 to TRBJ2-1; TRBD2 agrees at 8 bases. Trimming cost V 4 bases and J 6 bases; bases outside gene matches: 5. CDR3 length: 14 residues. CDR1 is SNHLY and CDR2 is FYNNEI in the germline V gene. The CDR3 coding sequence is TGTGCCAGCAGTGTAATCCTAGCGGGCAATGAGCAGTTCTTC. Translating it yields CASSVILAGNEQFF.

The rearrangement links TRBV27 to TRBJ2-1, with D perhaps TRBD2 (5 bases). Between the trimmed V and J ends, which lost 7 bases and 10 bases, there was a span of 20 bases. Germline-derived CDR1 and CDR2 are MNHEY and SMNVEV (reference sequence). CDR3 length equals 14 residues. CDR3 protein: CASTSDWSDGEQFF. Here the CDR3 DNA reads TGTGCCAGCACCTCGGACTGGTCCGACGGGGAGCAGTTCTTC.

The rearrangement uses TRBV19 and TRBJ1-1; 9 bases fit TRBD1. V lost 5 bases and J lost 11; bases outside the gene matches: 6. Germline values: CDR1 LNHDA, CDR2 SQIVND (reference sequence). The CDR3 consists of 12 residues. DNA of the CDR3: TGTGCCAGTAGTCCCCGACAGGGGGTGGCTTTCTTT. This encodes CASSPRQGVAFF. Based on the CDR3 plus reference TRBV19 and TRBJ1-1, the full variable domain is DGGITQSPKYLFRKEGQNVTLSCEQNLNHDAMYWYRQDPGQGLRLIYYSQIVNDFQKGDIAEGYSVSREKKESFPLTVTSAQKNPTAFYLCASSPRQGVAFFGQGTRLTVV.

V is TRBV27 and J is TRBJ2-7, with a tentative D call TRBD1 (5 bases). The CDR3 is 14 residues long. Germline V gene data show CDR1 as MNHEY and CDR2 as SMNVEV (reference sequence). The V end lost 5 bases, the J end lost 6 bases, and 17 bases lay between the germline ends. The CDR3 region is CASSPPWGKVEQYF. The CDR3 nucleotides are TGTGCCAGCAGTCCGCCTTGGGGCAAGGTCGAGCAGTACTTC.

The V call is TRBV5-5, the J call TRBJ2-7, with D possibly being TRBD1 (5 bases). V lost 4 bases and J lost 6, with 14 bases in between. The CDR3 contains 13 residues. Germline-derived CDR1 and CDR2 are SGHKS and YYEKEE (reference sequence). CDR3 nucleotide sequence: TGTGCCAGCAGCCTTTCGACAGTAGGCGAGCAGTACGTC. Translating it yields CASSLSTVGEQYV.